Below, 15 T cell receptor beta chains from the same sample are listed, as sequenced in a study of a mutant IDH1 vaccine in newly diagnosed glioma. Generated by immunoSEQ multiplex PCR, the TCRdb table keeps only in-frame clones and is missing some. The repertoire includes around 84,000 clones, 81% of them detected once, and around 5% sits in the top ten. Antigen specificity for these receptors is unknown. Described time point: week 47, end of study. One vaccine dose held 300 ug of mutant IDH1 20-mer peptide and came with topical imiquimod. The input for sequencing was PBMCs, taken from a glioma patient whose treatment included an IDH1 peptide vaccine. The receptors shown here come from a man in his forties with glioma.

The gene calls are TRBV7-2 and TRBJ2-7; possible D gene TRBD1, 6 bases. Trimming took 3 bases from V and 6 from J, leaving 15 bases between them. CDR1 and CDR2 (germline): SGHTA, FQGNSA. This CDR3 region has 14 residues. The CDR3 region has the DNA TGTGCCAGCAGCTTCCGGCAGGGGACCTCCGAGCAGTACTTC. This encodes CASSFRQGTSEQYF.

This chain connects TRBV2 to TRBJ1-5; D might be TRBD1 (5 bases). The germline V gene encodes CDR1 SNHLY and CDR2 FYNNEI. Trimming pared 6 bases from V and 3 bases from J, leaving 21 bases between. CDR3 length equals 17 residues. Here the CDR3 reads CASSPSGWQGLNQPQHF. The CDR3 region has the DNA TGTGCCAGCAGCCCCTCAGGGTGGCAGGGCCTCAATCAGCCCCAGCATTTT.

The gene calls are TRBV5-1 and TRBJ1-1; D unclear. This CDR3 has 14 residues. Trimming pared 1 base from V and 0 bases from J, leaving 7 bases between. CDR1 SGHRS and CDR2 YFSETQ come from the germline V gene. CDR3 residues: CASSLFQMNTEAFF. The CDR3 nucleotides read TGCGCCAGCAGCTTGTTTCAGATGAACACTGAAGCTTTCTTT.

This clone was observed a handful of times. The CDR3 loop reads CASSLGPMGNQPQHF. The CDR3 bases are TGTGCCAGCAGCTTAGGTCCTATGGGCAATCAGCCCCAGCATTTT. The chain has TRBV5-6 and TRBJ1-5, with D unclear. The V and J ends lost 2 bases and 2 bases respectively, with 11 bases between them. The germline gives CDR1 SGHDT, CDR2 YYEEEE. The CDR3 length is 15 residues. The full variable domain, with the rest looked up from reference TRBV5-6 and TRBJ1-5, is DAGVTQSPTHLIKTRGQQVTLRCSPKSGHDTVSWYQQALGQGPQFIFQYYEEEERQRGNFPDRFSGHQFPNYSSELNVNALLLGDSALYLCASSLGPMGNQPQHFGDGTRLSIL.

The rearrangement joins TRBV9 to TRBJ2-2, with a weak D call TRBD1 (6 bases). The V and J ends lost 0 bases and 4 bases respectively, with 10 bases between them. Germline CDR1 and CDR2: SGDLS and YYNGEE. The CDR3 has 15 amino acids. CDR3 in DNA: TGTGCCAGCAGCGTAGTCACAGGGTTCACCGGGGAGCTGTTTTTT. Protein sequence: CASSVVTGFTGELFF.

The CDR3 DNA sequence: TGTGCCAGCGGAGGACCTCGGGAGGCGGGTGAGCAGTTCTTC. Translating gives CASGGPREAGEQFF. The V gene is TRBV6-5, the J gene TRBJ2-1; TRBD2 aligns across 7 bases. The CDR3 loop spans 14 amino acids. V shed 8 bases, J shed 9 bases, and the junction held 13 bases outside the gene matches. Germline lookup yields CDR1 MNHEY and CDR2 SVGAGI.

CDR3 DNA sequence: TGTGCCAGCAGCTTACGACAGGGAGAGGCAGATACGCAGTATTTT. As protein: CASSLRQGEADTQYF. V is TRBV7-2 and J is TRBJ2-3, with 7 bases matching TRBD1. The trim removed 2 bases at V and 4 bases at J, leaving 6 bases unmatched. The CDR3 runs to 15 residues. The germline CDR1 and CDR2 sequences are SGHTA and FQGNSA.

This clone appeared a few times. The chain links TRBV19 to TRBJ1-2; weak D call: TRBD1 (5 bases). The CDR3 extends over 12 amino acids. Germline V gene data show CDR1 as LNHDA and CDR2 as SQIVND (reference sequence). Trimming removed 8 bases at V and 4 bases at J, with 11 bases between. The CDR3 protein is CASLGVSYGYTF. CDR3 sequence (DNA): TGTGCCAGTCTAGGGGTGAGCTATGGCTACACCTTC.

The chain links TRBV7-6 to TRBJ2-1, with 8 bases matching TRBD1. V was clipped by 1 base and J by 10 bases; unmatched bases: 12. CDR1 SGHVS and CDR2 FNYEAQ come from the germline V gene. The CDR3 length is 16 residues. The CDR3 spells CASSLGRTGTPGEQFF. The CDR3 bases are TGTGCCAGCAGCTTAGGGAGGACAGGGACCCCGGGGGAGCAGTTCTTC.

V is TRBV11-2 and J is TRBJ1-4, with 8 bases aligning to TRBD1. Germline trimming cut 5 bases from V and 5 bases from J; bases unmatched to any gene: 7. CDR1 is SGHAT, CDR2 FQNNGV, per germline. This CDR3 region has 15 residues. CDR3 nucleotides: TGTGCCAGCAGCCCGCGACAGGGGAACAATGAAAAACTGTTTTTT. Translating gives CASSPRQGNNEKLFF. Variable domain in full (rest from reference TRBV11-2 and TRBJ1-4): EAGVAQSPRYKIIEKRQSVAFWCNPISGHATLYWYQQILGQGPKLLIQFQNNGVVDDSQLPKDRFSAERLKGVDSTLKIQPAKLEDSAVYLCASSPRQGNNEKLFFGSGTQLSVL.

This clone was found once. V usage is TRBV2 and J usage is TRBJ2-7; tentatively, D is TRBD1 (6 bases). This CDR3 is 16 amino acids long. Germline CDR1 reads SNHLY; CDR2 reads FYNNEI. V was clipped by 8 bases and J by 3 bases, with 23 bases between them. The CDR3 DNA follows: TGTGCCAGCCGGCGGAGCGGAGGCAGGGGAAGCTACGAGCAGTACTTC. Protein: CASRRSGGRGSYEQYF.

This chain connects TRBV19 to TRBJ2-3; maybe TRBD2 (6 bases). The CDR3 consists of 14 residues. The V and J ends lost 7 bases and 0 bases respectively, with 11 bases between them. Germline V gives CDR1 LNHDA, CDR2 SQIVND (reference sequence). CDR3 sequence: CASTRRASTDTQYF. CDR3 nucleotides: TGTGCCAGTACCCGGAGGGCGAGCACAGATACGCAGTATTTT.

This chain joins TRBV18 and TRBJ1-2; possibly TRBD1 for D (5 bases). Trimming took off 5 bases at V and 8 bases at J, with 15 bases between the two ends. Germline loops: CDR1 KGHSH, CDR2 LQKENI. The CDR3 runs to 13 residues. DNA for the CDR3: TGTGCCAGCTCAAAACGGGACTTGGGAGGCTACACCTTC. Protein: CASSKRDLGGYTF.

This chain connects TRBV10-3 to TRBJ1-1; 7 bases match TRBD1. The V segment lost 8 bases and the J segment 1 base; nucleotides outside the gene matches: 1. There are 12 residues in the CDR3. Germline V gene data show CDR1 as ENHRY and CDR2 as SYGVKD. CDR3 sequence reads: CAIGQANTEAFF. CDR3 sequence (DNA): TGTGCCATCGGACAGGCGAACACTGAAGCTTTCTTT.

This clone was found once. V is TRBV5-1 and J is TRBJ1-1; no firm D call. Germline values: CDR1 SGHRS, CDR2 YFSETQ. V gave up 0 bases and J gave up 0 bases, with 3 bases separating them. This CDR3 is 13 amino acids long. CDR3 residues: CASSLGMNTEAFF. CDR3 coding DNA: TGCGCCAGCAGCTTGGGTATGAACACTGAAGCTTTCTTT.